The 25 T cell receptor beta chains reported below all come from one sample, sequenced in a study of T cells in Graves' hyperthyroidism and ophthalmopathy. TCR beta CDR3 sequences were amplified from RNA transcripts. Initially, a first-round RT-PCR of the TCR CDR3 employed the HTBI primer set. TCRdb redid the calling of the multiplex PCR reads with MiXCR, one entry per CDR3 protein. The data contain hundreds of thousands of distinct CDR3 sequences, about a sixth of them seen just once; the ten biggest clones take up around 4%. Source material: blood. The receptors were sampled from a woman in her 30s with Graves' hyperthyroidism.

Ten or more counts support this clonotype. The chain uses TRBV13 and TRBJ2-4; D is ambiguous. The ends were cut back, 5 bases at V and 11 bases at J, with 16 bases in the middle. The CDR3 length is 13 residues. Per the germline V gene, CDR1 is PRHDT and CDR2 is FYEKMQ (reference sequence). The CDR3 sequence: CASSIWTDRVQYF. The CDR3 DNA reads TGTGCCAGCAGCATATGGACGGATCGGGTTCAGTACTTC. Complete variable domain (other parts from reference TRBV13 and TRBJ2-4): AAGVIQSPRHLIKEKRETATLKCYPIPRHDTVYWYQQGPGQDPQFLISFYEKMQSDKGSIPDRFSAQQFSDYHSELNMSSLELGDSALYFCASSIWTDRVQYFGAGTRLSVL.

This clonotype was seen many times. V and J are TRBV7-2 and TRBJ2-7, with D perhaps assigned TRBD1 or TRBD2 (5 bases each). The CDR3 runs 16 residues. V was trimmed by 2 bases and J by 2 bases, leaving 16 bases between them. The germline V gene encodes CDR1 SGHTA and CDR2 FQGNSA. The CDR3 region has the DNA TGTGCCAGCAGCTTAATGTGGGACGGAAATCCCTACGAGCAGTACTTC. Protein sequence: CASSLMWDGNPYEQYF.

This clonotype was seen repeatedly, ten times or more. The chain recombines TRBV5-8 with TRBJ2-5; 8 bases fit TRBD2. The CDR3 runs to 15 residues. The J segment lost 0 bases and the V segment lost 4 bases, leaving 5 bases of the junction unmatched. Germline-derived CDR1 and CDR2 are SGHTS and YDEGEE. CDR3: CASSPAGEDQETQYF. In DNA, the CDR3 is TGTGCCAGCAGCCCAGCGGGAGAGGACCAAGAGACCCAGTACTTC.

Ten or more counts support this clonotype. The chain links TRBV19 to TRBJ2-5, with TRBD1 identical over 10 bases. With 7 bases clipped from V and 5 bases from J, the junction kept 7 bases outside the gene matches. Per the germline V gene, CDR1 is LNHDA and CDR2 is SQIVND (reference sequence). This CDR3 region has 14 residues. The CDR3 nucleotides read TGTGCCAGTACCGACAGGGGGCGCTCTGAGACCCAGTACTTC. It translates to CASTDRGRSETQYF.

The CDR3, as DNA: TGCAGTGCCCAGGGACAGCTTTATAATTCACCCCTCCACTTT. The encoded protein is CSAQGQLYNSPLHF. V gene TRBV20-1 combines with J gene TRBJ1-6; TRBD1 matches 7 bases. Germline V gives CDR1 DFQATT, CDR2 SNEGSKA (reference sequence). V lost 6 bases, J lost 4 bases, and 6 bases stayed unmatched. The CDR3 length is 14 residues.

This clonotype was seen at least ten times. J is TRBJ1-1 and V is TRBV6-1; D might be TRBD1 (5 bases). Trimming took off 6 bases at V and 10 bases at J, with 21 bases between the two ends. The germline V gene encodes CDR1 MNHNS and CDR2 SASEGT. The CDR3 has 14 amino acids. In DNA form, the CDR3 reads TGTGCCAGCAGCCCACGTATGACAGCCTTTTCAGCTTTCTTT. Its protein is CASSPRMTAFSAFF.

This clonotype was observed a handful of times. This CDR3 reads CSARGYRGPYEQYF. CDR3 nucleotides: TGCAGTGCTAGAGGATACAGGGGGCCCTACGAGCAGTACTTC. The chain combines TRBV20-1 with TRBJ2-7, with 9 bases aligning to TRBD1. Germline assignment: CDR1 DFQATT and CDR2 SNEGSKA (reference sequence). The V and J ends lost 1 base and 2 bases, in that order; junction bases with no gene match: 3. The CDR3 loop spans 14 amino acids.

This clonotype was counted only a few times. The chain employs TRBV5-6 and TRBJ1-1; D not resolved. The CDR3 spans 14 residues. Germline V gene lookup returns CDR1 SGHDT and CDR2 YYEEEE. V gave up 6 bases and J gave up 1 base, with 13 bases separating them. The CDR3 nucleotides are TGTGCCAGCACCGGACGGCGCAGGAACACTGAAGCTTTCTTT. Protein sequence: CASTGRRRNTEAFF.

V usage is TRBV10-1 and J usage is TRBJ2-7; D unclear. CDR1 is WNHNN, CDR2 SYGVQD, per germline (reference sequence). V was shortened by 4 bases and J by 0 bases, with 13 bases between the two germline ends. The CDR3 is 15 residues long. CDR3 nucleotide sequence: TGCGCCAGCAGTGCCGCAGCCTCAGCCTCCTACGAGCAGTACTTC. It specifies CASSAAASASYEQYF.

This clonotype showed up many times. The CDR3 reads CASGHRGTSGRETQYF. In nucleotides, the CDR3 is TGTGCCAGCGGACACCGCGGGACTAGCGGGAGGGAGACCCAGTACTTC. The chain combines TRBV28 with TRBJ2-5; 15 nucleotides match TRBD2. V lost 8 bases and J lost 5; bases outside the gene matches: 9. CDR3 size: 16 residues. Germline CDR1 reads MDHEN; CDR2 reads SYDVKM.

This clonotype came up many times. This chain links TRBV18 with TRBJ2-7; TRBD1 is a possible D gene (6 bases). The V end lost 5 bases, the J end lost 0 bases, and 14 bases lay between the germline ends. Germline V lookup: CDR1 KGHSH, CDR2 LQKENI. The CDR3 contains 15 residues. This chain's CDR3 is CASSTRRDTSYEQYF. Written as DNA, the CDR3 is TGTGCCAGCTCAACCCGACGGGACACCTCCTACGAGCAGTACTTC.

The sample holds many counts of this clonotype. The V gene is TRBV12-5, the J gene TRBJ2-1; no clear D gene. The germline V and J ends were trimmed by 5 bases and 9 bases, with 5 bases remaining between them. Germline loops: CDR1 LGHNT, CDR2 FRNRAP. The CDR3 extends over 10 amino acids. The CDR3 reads CASGGVEQFF. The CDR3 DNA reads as TGTGCTAGTGGTGGTGTTGAGCAGTTCTTC.

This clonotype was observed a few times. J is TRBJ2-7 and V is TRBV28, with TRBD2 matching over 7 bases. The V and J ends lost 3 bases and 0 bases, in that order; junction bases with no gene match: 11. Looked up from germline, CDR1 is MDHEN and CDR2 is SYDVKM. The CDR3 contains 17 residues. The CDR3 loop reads CASSFEIKGGDSYEQYF. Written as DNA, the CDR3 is TGTGCCAGCAGTTTTGAGATAAAGGGAGGGGACTCCTACGAGCAGTACTTC. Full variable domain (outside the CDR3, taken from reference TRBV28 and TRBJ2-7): DVKVTQSSRYLVKRTGEKVFLECVQDMDHENMFWYRQDPGLGLRLIYFSYDVKMKEKGDIPEGYSVSREKKERFSLILESASTNQTSMYLCASSFEIKGGDSYEQYFGPGTRLTVT.

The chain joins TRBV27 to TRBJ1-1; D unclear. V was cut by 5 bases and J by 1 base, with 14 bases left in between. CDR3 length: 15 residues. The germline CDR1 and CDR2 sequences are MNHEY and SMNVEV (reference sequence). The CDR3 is CASSLLSIGNTEAFF. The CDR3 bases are TGTGCCAGCAGTCTCTTAAGCATAGGGAACACTGAAGCTTTCTTT.

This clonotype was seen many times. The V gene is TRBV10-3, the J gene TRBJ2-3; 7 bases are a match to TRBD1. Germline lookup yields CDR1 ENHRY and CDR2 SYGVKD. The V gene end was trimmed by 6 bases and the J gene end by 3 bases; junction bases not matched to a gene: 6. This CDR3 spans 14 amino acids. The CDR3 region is CAIRTDRATDTQYF. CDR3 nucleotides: TGTGCCATCAGGACCGACAGGGCAACAGATACGCAGTATTTT.

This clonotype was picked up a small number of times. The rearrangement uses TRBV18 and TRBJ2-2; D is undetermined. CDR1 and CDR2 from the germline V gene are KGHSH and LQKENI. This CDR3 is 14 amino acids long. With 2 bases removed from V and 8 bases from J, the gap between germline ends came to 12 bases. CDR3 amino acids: CASSPFSLIGELFF. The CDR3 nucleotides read TGTGCCAGCTCACCATTCTCTCTGATTGGGGAGCTGTTTTTT.

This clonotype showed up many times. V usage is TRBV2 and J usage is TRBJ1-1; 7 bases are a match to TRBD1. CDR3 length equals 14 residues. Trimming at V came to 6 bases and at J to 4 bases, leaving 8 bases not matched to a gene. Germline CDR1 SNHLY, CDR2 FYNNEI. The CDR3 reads CASRRDRVGTEAFF. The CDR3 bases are TGTGCCAGCAGGCGGGACAGAGTGGGCACTGAAGCTTTCTTT.

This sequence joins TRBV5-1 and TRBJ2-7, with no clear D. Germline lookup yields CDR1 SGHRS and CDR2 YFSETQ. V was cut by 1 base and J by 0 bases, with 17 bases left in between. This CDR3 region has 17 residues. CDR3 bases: TGCGCCAGCAGCTTGCGGCTAGTTGAGTGGAGCTCCTACGAGCAGTACTTC. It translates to CASSLRLVEWSSYEQYF.

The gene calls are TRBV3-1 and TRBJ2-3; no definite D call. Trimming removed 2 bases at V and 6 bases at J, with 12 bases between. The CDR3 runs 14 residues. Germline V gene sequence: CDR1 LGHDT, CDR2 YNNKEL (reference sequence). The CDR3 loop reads CASSQTYSPDTQYF. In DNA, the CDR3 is TGTGCCAGCAGCCAAACGTACTCGCCCGATACGCAGTATTTT.

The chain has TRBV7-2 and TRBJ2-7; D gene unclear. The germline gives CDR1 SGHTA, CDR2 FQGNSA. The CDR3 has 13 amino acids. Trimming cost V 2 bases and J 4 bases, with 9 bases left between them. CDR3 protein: CASSLMSSYEQYF. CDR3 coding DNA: TGTGCCAGCAGCTTAATGAGCTCTTACGAGCAGTACTTC.

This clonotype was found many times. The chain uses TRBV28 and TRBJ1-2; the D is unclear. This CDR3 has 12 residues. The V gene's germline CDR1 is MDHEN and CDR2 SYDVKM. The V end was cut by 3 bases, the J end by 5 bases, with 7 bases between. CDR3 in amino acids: CASSLVGYGYTF. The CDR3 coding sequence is TGTGCCAGCAGTTTGGTGGGTTATGGCTACACCTTC.

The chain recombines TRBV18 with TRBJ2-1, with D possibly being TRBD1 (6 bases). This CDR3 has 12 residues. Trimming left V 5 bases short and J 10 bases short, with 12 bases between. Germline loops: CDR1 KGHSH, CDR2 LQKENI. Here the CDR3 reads CASSTTGLEQFF. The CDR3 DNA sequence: TGTGCCAGCTCAACTACAGGGTTGGAGCAGTTCTTC.

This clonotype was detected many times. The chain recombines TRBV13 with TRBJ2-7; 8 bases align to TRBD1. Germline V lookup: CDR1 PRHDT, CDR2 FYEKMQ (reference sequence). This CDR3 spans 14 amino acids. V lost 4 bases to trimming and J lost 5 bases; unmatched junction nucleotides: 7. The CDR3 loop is CASSSDRVNHEQYF. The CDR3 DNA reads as TGTGCCAGCAGCTCGGACAGGGTTAACCACGAGCAGTACTTC. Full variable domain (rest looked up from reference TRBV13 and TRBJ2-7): AAGVIQSPRHLIKEKRETATLKCYPIPRHDTVYWYQQGPGQDPQFLISFYEKMQSDKGSIPDRFSAQQFSDYHSELNMSSLELGDSALYFCASSSDRVNHEQYFGPGTRLTVT.

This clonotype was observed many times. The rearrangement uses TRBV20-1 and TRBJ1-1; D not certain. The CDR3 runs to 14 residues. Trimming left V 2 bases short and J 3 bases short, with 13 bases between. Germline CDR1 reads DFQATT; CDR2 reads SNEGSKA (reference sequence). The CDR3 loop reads CSARTGFGDTEAFF. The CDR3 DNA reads TGCAGTGCTAGAACGGGTTTTGGTGACACTGAAGCTTTCTTT.

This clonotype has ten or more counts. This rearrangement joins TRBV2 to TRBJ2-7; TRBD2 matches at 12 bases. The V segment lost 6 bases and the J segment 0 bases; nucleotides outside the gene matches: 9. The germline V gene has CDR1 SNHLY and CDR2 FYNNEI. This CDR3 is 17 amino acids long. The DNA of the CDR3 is TGTGCCAGCAGAGGAAGACTAGCGGGAGACCTCTCCTACGAGCAGTACTTC. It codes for CASRGRLAGDLSYEQYF.